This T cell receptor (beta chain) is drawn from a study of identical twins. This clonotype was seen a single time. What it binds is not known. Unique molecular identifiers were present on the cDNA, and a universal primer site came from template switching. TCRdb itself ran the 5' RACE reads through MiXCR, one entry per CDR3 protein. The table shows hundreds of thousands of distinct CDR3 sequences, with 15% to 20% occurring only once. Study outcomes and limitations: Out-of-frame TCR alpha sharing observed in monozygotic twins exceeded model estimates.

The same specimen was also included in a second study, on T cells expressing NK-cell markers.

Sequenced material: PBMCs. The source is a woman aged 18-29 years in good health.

CDR3 bases: TGTGCTAGTGGTTTATTACAGAACACTGAAGCTTTCTTT. Translating gives CASGLLQNTEAFF. The chain carries TRBV12-5 and TRBJ1-1; the D is unclear. This CDR3 is 13 amino acids long. CDR1 is LGHNT, CDR2 FRNRAP, per germline. V was shortened by 3 bases and J by 1 base, with 6 bases between the two germline ends.